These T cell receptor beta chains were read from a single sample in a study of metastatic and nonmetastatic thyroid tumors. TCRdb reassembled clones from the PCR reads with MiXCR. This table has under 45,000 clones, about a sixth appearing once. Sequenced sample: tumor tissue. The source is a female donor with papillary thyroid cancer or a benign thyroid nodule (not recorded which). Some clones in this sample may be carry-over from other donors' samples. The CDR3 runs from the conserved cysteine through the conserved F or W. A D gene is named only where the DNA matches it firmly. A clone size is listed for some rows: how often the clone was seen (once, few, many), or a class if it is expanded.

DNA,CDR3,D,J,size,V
TGTGCCAGCAGTTTACCGGGACAGGGATCTGGAAACACCATATATTTT,CASSLPGQGSGNTIYF,TRBD1,TRBJ1-3,many,TRBV28
TGTGCCAGCAGCTTAGGGGCGGGAGAGACCCAGTACTTC,CASSLGAGETQYF,.,TRBJ2-5,many,TRBV7-8
TGTGCCAGCAGTTGGAGCCGGGAGGGGGAGCAGTACTTC,CASSWSREGEQYF,TRBD2,TRBJ2-7,many,TRBV6-1
TGTGCCAGCACGGGACTAGCGGGAGGGGTGTACAATGAGCAGTTCTTC,CASTGLAGGVYNEQFF,TRBD2,TRBJ2-1,many,TRBV5-6
TGTGCCAGCAGCCGTACGAATTCACCCCTCCACTTT,CASSRTNSPLHF,.,TRBJ1-6,many,TRBV7-2
TGCAGTGCAAGCGGGGACAGATCTAACTATGGCTACACCTTC,CSASGDRSNYGYTF,TRBD1,TRBJ1-2,many,TRBV20-1
TGTGCCAGCAAGGTTACTAGCGGGACCAACGAGCAGTACTTC,CASKVTSGTNEQYF,TRBD2,TRBJ2-7,many,TRBV27
TGTGCCAGCAGTTTCGCGGGATCGGAGATGTTACGGTTCACCGGGGAGCTGTTTTTT,CASSFAGSEMLRFTGELFF,.,TRBJ2-2,many,TRBV28
TGTGCCAGCAGCTTAGATCCCGGGAGAATTTACGAGCAGTTCTTC,CASSLDPGRIYEQFF,.,TRBJ2-1,.,TRBV11-2
TGTGCCAGCAGTCGAGAGGGCTGGGTAGGAGAGACCCAGTACTTC,CASSREGWVGETQYF,.,TRBJ2-5,many,TRBV25-1
TGTGCCAGCAGCTTAGGGCTAGCGGGTTTCGAGACCCAGTACTTC,CASSLGLAGFETQYF,TRBD2,TRBJ2-5,many,TRBV7-9
TGTGCCAGCAGTTCCTCACGGGCTCCGGGACAGAAAAACTATGGCTACACCTTC,CASSSSRAPGQKNYGYTF,TRBD1,TRBJ1-2,few,TRBV6-5
TGTGCCAGCAGCCAAGGGCTCTCTGGCTACACCTTC,CASSQGLSGYTF,.,TRBJ1-2,many,TRBV3-1
TGCAGTGCTAGAGGTCCGGGGGGCAAATACAATGAGCAGTTCTTC,CSARGPGGKYNEQFF,.,TRBJ2-1,many,TRBV20-1
TGCGCCAGCAGCGAGAACACAGATACGCAGTATTTT,CASSENTDTQYF,.,TRBJ2-3,many,TRBV5-1
TGTGCCAGCATCTTCAGTCTTTCCCCCCATACGCAGTATTTT,CASIFSLSPHTQYF,.,TRBJ2-3,.,TRBV11-2
TGCAGTGCTCTTAGTCGGAAACCTAACACCGGGGAGCTGTTTTTT,CSALSRKPNTGELFF,.,TRBJ2-2,many,TRBV20-1
TGTGCCAGTAGTATAGGGACGGACATCAATCAGCCCCAGCATTTT,CASSIGTDINQPQHF,.,TRBJ1-5,.,TRBV19
TGTGCCAGCAGTGAATCCGCGGGACAACACTATGGCTACACCTTC,CASSESAGQHYGYTF,.,TRBJ1-2,many,TRBV6-1
TGTGCCAGCAGCTTAGGCGGATCCTTATACGGGCAGTACTTC,CASSLGGSLYGQYF,.,TRBJ2-7,.,TRBV7-2
TGTGCCAGCAGCCGAGGGGGTGGCTATGGCTACACCTTC,CASSRGGGYGYTF,.,TRBJ1-2,.,TRBV11-1
TGTGCCAGCAGTTATACAAGGTACGAGCAGTACTTC,CASSYTRYEQYF,.,TRBJ2-7,large,TRBV6-2/TRBV6-3
TGTGCCAGCAATAGCGGGAGGGCCAGGAATGAGCAGTTCTTC,CASNSGRARNEQFF,TRBD2,TRBJ2-1,many,TRBV28
TGTGCCAGCTCACAGAGGACTAGCGGGAGTGGTCGAGAGACCCAGTACTTC,CASSQRTSGSGRETQYF,TRBD2,TRBJ2-5,many,TRBV18
TGTGCCACCAGCACATATGCAGGGGAATACTACTACGAGCATTACTTC,CATSTYAGEYYYEHYF,.,TRBJ2-7,.,TRBV15
TGCGCCAGCAGCTTTCAGGGGGCGAGGAATGAGCAGTTCTTC,CASSFQGARNEQFF,TRBD1,TRBJ2-1,many,TRBV5-1
TGTGCCAGCAGAGCATGGGTCTTGGCCGGGGAGCTGTTTTTT,CASRAWVLAGELFF,.,TRBJ2-2,few,TRBV6-1
TGTGCCAGCAGAGGCGGACCCACTAACACAGATACGCAGTATTTT,CASRGGPTNTDTQYF,.,TRBJ2-3,many,TRBV2
TGCAGCGCGGGGACAGGGGGCGATGAGCAGTTCTTC,CSAGTGGDEQFF,TRBD1,TRBJ2-1,many,TRBV29-1
TGCAGTGCTGAGAGTAGCACATACGAGCAGTACTTC,CSAESSTYEQYF,.,TRBJ2-7,.,TRBV20-1
TGTGCCAGCAGCCCCGGGACACTAATCAATCAGCCCCAGCATTTT,CASSPGTLINQPQHF,.,TRBJ1-5,many,TRBV6-2/TRBV6-3
TGTGCCAGCAAGGGGGATGGTGCCATCCAAGAGACCCAGTACTTC,CASKGDGAIQETQYF,.,TRBJ2-5,few,TRBV2
TGTGCCAGCAGCTCCCGGGGGGGGGGCTCTGGGGCCAACGTCCTGACTTTC,CASSSRGGGSGANVLTF,TRBD2,TRBJ2-6,many,TRBV11-2
TGTGCCAGTAGTATAAGGGGACGGGGGGGGACTAGAAAATGGAATGAGCAGTTCTTC,CASSIRGRGGTRKWNEQFF,TRBD2,TRBJ2-1,.,TRBV19
TGTTCCAGTAGCCGTGACAGCTTTAGCAATCAGCCCCAGCATTTT,CSSSRDSFSNQPQHF,.,TRBJ1-5,.,TRBV19
TGTGCCAGCAGACGGAACCTCGCAACTAATGAAAAACTGTTTTTT,CASRRNLATNEKLFF,.,TRBJ1-4,many,TRBV6-1
TGCAGCGTGTTGGCACCTGGTCCACTAAATGATCAGTTCTTC,CSVLAPGPLNDQFF,.,TRBJ2-1,few,TRBV29-1
TGCGCCAGCAGCCGGGACAGGTGGGGAACCGGGGAGCTGTTTTTT,CASSRDRWGTGELFF,TRBD1,TRBJ2-2,many,TRBV4-3
TGTGCCAGCAGTACCGGGACTAGCCTATTCACAGATACGCAGTATTTT,CASSTGTSLFTDTQYF,TRBD2,TRBJ2-3,many,TRBV27
TGTGCCAGCAAAGAGCGGGAGTTGTACGAGCAGTACTTC,CASKERELYEQYF,TRBD2,TRBJ2-7,many,TRBV2
TGTGCCAGCAGTGAATGGGTGGCAGGGGCGGATACGCAGTATTTT,CASSEWVAGADTQYF,.,TRBJ2-3,many,TRBV6-1
TGCAGTGCTGCCCGACAGGGGAACACCATATATTTT,CSAARQGNTIYF,TRBD1,TRBJ1-3,many,TRBV20-1
TGTGCCAGCAGTTTTTGGTCAGGAGGGAACACTGAAGCTTTCTTT,CASSFWSGGNTEAFF,.,TRBJ1-1,many,TRBV12-3/TRBV12-4
TGTGCCAGTAGTCCGGGACATGGCTACGAGCAGTACTTC,CASSPGHGYEQYF,.,TRBJ2-7,medium-sized,TRBV19
TGTGCCTGGGCCTCATCCGGCCGGTCCCGATCCCAGCATTTT,CAWASSGRSRSQHF,.,TRBJ1-5,many,TRBV30
TGTGCCAGCAGCTTGGCTACAGGGACTATTCAGCCCCAGCATTTT,CASSLATGTIQPQHF,.,TRBJ1-5,many,TRBV5-6
TGCAGTGCTAGAGAGCCCTCGTTTGAGACCCAGTACTTC,CSAREPSFETQYF,.,TRBJ2-5,once,TRBV20-1
TGTGCCAGCAGCTTAGGTTCTGCCCGGCCGATCACAGATACTCAGTATTTT,CASSLGSARPITDTQYF,.,TRBJ2-3,.,TRBV11-2
TGTGCCAGCAGCCTTATACGACTAGCGGGAGCGTATGGGGACTACGAGCAGTACTTC,CASSLIRLAGAYGDYEQYF,TRBD2,TRBJ2-7,many,TRBV7-3
TGTGCCAGCAGCCCAGGGGTGTTGGCTAATGAAAAACTGTTTTTT,CASSPGVLANEKLFF,.,TRBJ1-4,.,TRBV3-1
TGCGCCAGCAGCCAAGATCTTGGAACTAGCTTAGGCTACGAGCAGTACTTC,CASSQDLGTSLGYEQYF,.,TRBJ2-7,many,TRBV4-1
TGCAGTGCTGTACCGGGGGCCCTTAGCACAGATACGCAGTATTTT,CSAVPGALSTDTQYF,.,TRBJ2-3,many,TRBV20-1
TGTGCCAGCAGTTACCTTGGCAACACTGAAGCTTTCTTT,CASSYLGNTEAFF,.,TRBJ1-1,many,TRBV6-5
TGCAGTGCTAGAGATGATCGCAGGGGGCTTCAAGAGACCCAGTACTTC,CSARDDRRGLQETQYF,TRBD1,TRBJ2-5,many,TRBV20-1
TGTGCCAGCAGCTACACACAGGGGAGGGAGACCCGGTACTTC,CASSYTQGRETRYF,.,TRBJ2-5,.,TRBV5-5